What follows is one T cell receptor beta chain and its context. The antigen is undetermined. CDR3 length equals 13 residues. Trimming shortened V by 8 bases and J by 0 bases, and 9 bases separated the two germline ends. CDR1 and CDR2 (germline): LNHDA, SQIVND (reference sequence). Sequencing was performed with immunoSEQ multiplex PCR; in TCRdb, only in-frame clones are kept and a portion is missing. The sample carries some 320,000 clones, 86% recorded once. This sample was taken from a study of Ad26.COV2.S vaccination and SARS-CoV-2 variants. Study outcomes and limitations: Similar non-spike TCR breadth was observed in recipients of vaccine and of placebo.

The treatment denotes: 15 to 20 received Ad26.COV2.S at low or high dose, single or two shots; 5 received placebo; per-sample allocation not given. All samples were drawn on day 63, counting from the first vaccine or placebo injection. Ad26 vector vaccine expressed Wuhan-strain SARS-CoV-2 spike. The source was peripheral blood, collected in a trial of Ad26.COV2.S vaccine versus placebo. The V gene is TRBV19, the J gene TRBJ2-3; D is ambiguous. This receptor was identified in a person between 18 and 65 years old who received the Ad26.COV2.S COVID-19 vaccine or a placebo. CDR3 amino acids: CASGPGSTDTQYF. The CDR3 nucleotides are TGTGCCAGTGGACCAGGAAGCACAGATACGCAGTATTTT.